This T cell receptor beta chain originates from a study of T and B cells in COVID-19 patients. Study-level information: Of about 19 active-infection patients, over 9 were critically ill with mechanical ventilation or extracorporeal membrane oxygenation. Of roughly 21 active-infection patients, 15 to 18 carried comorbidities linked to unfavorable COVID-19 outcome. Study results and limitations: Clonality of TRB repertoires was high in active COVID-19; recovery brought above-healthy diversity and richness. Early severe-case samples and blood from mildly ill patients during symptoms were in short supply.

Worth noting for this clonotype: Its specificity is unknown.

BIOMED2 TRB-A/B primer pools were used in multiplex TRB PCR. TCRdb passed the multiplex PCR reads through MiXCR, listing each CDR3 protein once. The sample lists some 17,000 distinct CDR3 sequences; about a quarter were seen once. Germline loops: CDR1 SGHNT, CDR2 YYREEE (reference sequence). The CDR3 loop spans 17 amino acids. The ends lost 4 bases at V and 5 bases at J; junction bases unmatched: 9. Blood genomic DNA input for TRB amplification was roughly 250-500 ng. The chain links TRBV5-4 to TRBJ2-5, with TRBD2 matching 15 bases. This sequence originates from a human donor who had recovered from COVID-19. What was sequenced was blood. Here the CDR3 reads CASSPPGLAGGGETQYF. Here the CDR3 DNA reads TGTGCCAGCAGCCCCCCGGGACTAGCGGGGGGTGGTGAGACCCAGTACTTC.